Presented here are 29 T cell receptor beta chains from one specimen sequenced in a study of T cells after yellow fever vaccination. From the 5' RACE reads, TCRdb called clonotypes with MiXCR, one entry per CDR3 protein. Seen here are 280,000 or so distinct CDR3 sequences, around 8.6% observed once, and the top ten hold about 3%. Sequencing was performed on CD4+ T cells sorted from PBMCs, taken 5 days after the yellow fever booster vaccination. The receptors originated from a man aged 18 to 29 who received the YFV17D yellow fever vaccine.

V gene TRBV7-3 combines with J gene TRBJ2-1; 9 bases match TRBD2. The CDR3 has 16 amino acids. CDR1 is SGHTA, CDR2 FQGTGA, per germline. J was trimmed by 2 bases and V by 3 bases; bases with no gene match: 5. This CDR3 is CASSFTGTSPYNEQFF. The CDR3 DNA reads TGTGCCAGCAGCTTCACCGGGACTAGCCCCTACAATGAGCAGTTCTTC.

The chain has TRBV20-1 and TRBJ2-3; D remains ambiguous. The V gene lost 6 bases and the J gene lost 0 bases, with 19 bases spanning the gap. The CDR3 covers 16 residues. Germline-derived CDR1 and CDR2 are DFQATT and SNEGSKA (reference sequence). CDR3 protein: CSANPRASRSTDTQYF. CDR3 sequence (DNA): TGCAGTGCGAATCCCCGGGCCTCGAGGAGCACAGATACGCAGTATTTT.

This clonotype was seen a few times. The rearrangement uses TRBV9 and TRBJ2-2; D gene uncertain. The CDR3 contains 14 residues. V lost 4 bases and J lost 6, with 13 bases in between. Germline lookup yields CDR1 SGDLS and CDR2 YYNGEE. Here the CDR3 reads CASSPSPAAGELFF. The CDR3 nucleotides are TGTGCCAGCAGCCCCTCGCCCGCCGCCGGGGAGCTGTTTTTT.

This clonotype showed up just a few times. The rearrangement joins TRBV4-3 to TRBJ2-2; maybe TRBD2 (5 bases). This CDR3 contains 16 residues. The V gene lost 1 base and the J gene lost 9 bases, with 18 bases spanning the gap. Germline CDR1 LGHNA, CDR2 YSLEER. CDR3 DNA sequence: TGCGCCAGCAGCCAAGTTGGGCGGGCCAAGGGCCGGGAGCTGTTTTTT. This translates into CASSQVGRAKGRELFF.

V is TRBV29-1 and J is TRBJ2-3, with 8 positions matching TRBD2. CDR3 length: 12 residues. In germline, CDR1 is SQVTM, CDR2 ANQGSEA. This CDR3 is CNTRGGDDTQYF. CDR3 DNA: TGCAATACCCGGGGGGGGGATGATACGCAGTATTTT.

The rearrangement uses TRBV12-3 or TRBV12-4 and TRBJ2-5; TRBD1 matches at 9 bases. V shed 7 bases and J 1 base; nucleotides not matched to a gene: 4. There are 14 residues in the CDR3. The CDR3 protein is CASTPGQGQETQYF. The CDR3, as DNA: TGTGCCAGCACCCCGGGACAGGGCCAAGAGACCCAGTACTTC.

Only a few counts were recorded for this clonotype. The chain has TRBV20-1 and TRBJ1-5; D is possibly TRBD1 (6 bases). CDR1 is DFQATT, CDR2 SNEGSKA, per germline (reference sequence). The CDR3 is 15 amino acids. Between the trimmed V and J ends, which lost 3 bases and 1 base, there was a span of 13 bases. CDR3 in amino acids: CSARSGGLSNQPQHF. The CDR3 DNA is TGCAGTGCTAGGTCGGGGGGCTTGAGCAATCAGCCCCAGCATTTT.

The genes are TRBV4-3 and TRBJ1-2, with D unclear. The CDR3 covers 15 residues. Germline lookup yields CDR1 LGHNA and CDR2 YSLEER. V lost 3 bases to trimming and J lost 4 bases, with 15 bases between them. The chain's CDR3 is CASSQSPGLGYGYTF. As DNA, the CDR3 is TGCGCCAGCAGCCAGTCCCCGGGTTTAGGCTATGGCTACACCTTC.

This clonotype came up many times. The rearrangement uses TRBV7-2 and TRBJ1-4; perhaps TRBD1 as D (5 bases). CDR1 and CDR2 (germline): SGHTA, FQGNSA. V dropped 2 bases and J dropped 6 bases, with 10 bases sitting between them. There are 14 residues in the CDR3. CDR3 amino acids: CASSLMGGDEKLFF. CDR3 sequence (DNA): TGTGCCAGCAGCTTAATGGGGGGAGATGAAAAACTGTTTTTT.

V gene TRBV3-1 combines with J gene TRBJ2-5; a possible D gene is TRBD1 (6 bases). CDR3 size: 14 residues. Trimming shortened V by 4 bases and J by 4 bases, and 13 bases separated the two germline ends. The germline CDR1 and CDR2 sequences are LGHDT and YNNKEL (reference sequence). CDR3 nucleotide sequence: TGTGCCAGCAGCCCCTGGACAGCCCGAGAGACCCAGTACTTC. This gives the protein CASSPWTARETQYF.

The V call is TRBV20-1, the J call TRBJ1-4; no reliable D call. CDR3 length equals 13 residues. V lost 3 bases and J lost 0, with 5 bases in between. The germline CDR1 and CDR2 sequences are DFQATT and SNEGSKA (reference sequence). DNA for the CDR3: TGCAGTGCTAGGACAACAACTAATGAAAAACTGTTTTTT. As protein: CSARTTTNEKLFF.

The chain joins TRBV7-9 to TRBJ2-1; 7 bases match TRBD1. Germline loops: CDR1 SEHNR, CDR2 FQNEAQ (reference sequence). The CDR3 consists of 13 residues. J gave up 6 bases and V 3 bases, and 2 bases lay outside the gene matches. CDR3 loop: CASSFRDSNEQFF. The DNA of the CDR3 is TGTGCCAGCAGCTTCCGGGACAGCAATGAGCAGTTCTTC.

This clonotype turned up a few times. This chain links TRBV7-2 with TRBJ2-1; TRBD1 might be the D (6 bases). Between the trimmed V and J ends, which lost 8 bases and 4 bases, there was a span of 9 bases. Germline V gene lookup returns CDR1 SGHTA and CDR2 FQGNSA. CDR3 length: 12 amino acids. CDR3 region: CASAQGYNEQFF. CDR3 nucleotide sequence: TGTGCCAGCGCGCAGGGGTACAATGAGCAGTTCTTC.

The genes are TRBV29-1 and TRBJ2-3; D is ambiguous. With 5 bases removed from V and 1 base from J, the gap between germline ends came to 7 bases. CDR1 and CDR2 from the germline V gene are SQVTM and ANQGSEA. This CDR3 comprises 12 residues. The CDR3 region is CSVFRGTDTQYF. The CDR3 nucleotides read TGCAGCGTTTTTAGGGGCACAGATACGCAGTATTTT.

This clonotype was counted between two and nine times. The J gene is TRBJ1-1, the V gene TRBV11-2, with 7 nucleotides matching TRBD1. Germline V gene lookup returns CDR1 SGHAT and CDR2 FQNNGV. The CDR3 runs 14 residues. Losses at the gene ends were 1 base for V and 3 bases for J; bases not matched to a gene: 2. Here the CDR3 DNA reads TGTGCCAGCAGCTTAGGAGACAGGGACACTGAAGCTTTCTTT. Encoded protein: CASSLGDRDTEAFF.

There are a few counts of this clonotype. V usage is TRBV30 and J usage is TRBJ1-2; TRBD1 is a possible D gene (6 bases). Trimming removed 6 bases from V and 7 bases from J, with 15 bases in between. The CDR3 consists of 12 residues. Germline values: CDR1 GTSNPN, CDR2 SVGIG (reference sequence). The CDR3 reads CACTGKGAGYTF. CDR3 in DNA: TGTGCCTGCACAGGGAAAGGGGCTGGCTACACCTTC. The full variable domain, its missing parts supplied by reference TRBV30 and TRBJ1-2, is SQTIHQWPATLVQPVGSPLSLECTVEGTSNPNLYWYRQAAGRGLQLLFYSVGIGQISSEVPQNLSASRPQDRQFILSSKKLLLSDSGFYLCACTGKGAGYTFGSGTRLTVV.

V is TRBV27 and J is TRBJ1-2; D is perhaps TRBD1 (6 bases). V lost 5 bases and J 0 bases, leaving 19 bases between the germline ends. This CDR3 has 17 amino acids. The germline CDR1 and CDR2 sequences are MNHEY and SMNVEV (reference sequence). The CDR3 loop is CASSITGTTLANYGYTF. The CDR3 bases are TGTGCCAGCAGTATAACAGGGACAACCTTAGCTAACTATGGCTACACCTTC.

This clonotype was counted at least ten times. The chain couples TRBV7-2 to TRBJ1-2, with 7 bases aligning to TRBD1. Germline V gives CDR1 SGHTA, CDR2 FQGNSA. This CDR3 has 14 residues. The V segment lost 5 bases and the J segment 4 bases; nucleotides outside the gene matches: 7. The CDR3 DNA reads as TGTGCCAGCAGCCAGAGACAGGGCCGCTATGGCTACACCTTC. Its translation is CASSQRQGRYGYTF.

This clonotype was found a few times. The chain is built from TRBV18 and TRBJ1-4; TRBD1 aligns across 9 bases. The germline V gene has CDR1 KGHSH and CDR2 LQKENI. Trimming took 6 bases from V and 5 from J; bases not matched to a gene: 7. This CDR3 comprises 15 residues. CDR3 amino acids: CASSRLGTGNEKLFF. In nucleotides, the CDR3 is TGTGCCAGCTCCCGCCTCGGGACAGGGAATGAAAAACTGTTTTTT.

The J gene is TRBJ2-5, the V gene TRBV10-3; 9 bases line up with TRBD2. The CDR3 covers 15 residues. The trim removed 5 bases at V and 2 bases at J, leaving 6 bases unmatched. Germline CDR1 is ENHRY and CDR2 is SYGVKD. The CDR3 DNA follows: TGTGCCATCAGTAGCTCTAGCGGGGAACAAGAGACCCAGTACTTC. This gives the protein CAISSSSGEQETQYF.

This clonotype has just a few counts. The chain has TRBV6-5 and TRBJ2-3; 8 bases fit TRBD1. Unmatched junction bases numbered 3, after V lost 0 bases and J lost 7 bases. This CDR3 is 14 amino acids long. CDR1 and CDR2 from the germline V gene are MNHEY and SVGAGI. CDR3 DNA: TGTGCCAGCAGTTACTCGGACAGGGTACATACGCAGTATTTT. Encoded protein: CASSYSDRVHTQYF.

This clonotype turned up a few times. The V gene is TRBV2, the J gene TRBJ1-6, with D unclear. This CDR3 comprises 14 residues. Trimming took 1 base from V and 7 from J, leaving 8 bases between them. Germline values: CDR1 SNHLY, CDR2 FYNNEI. The CDR3: CASSEGLSNSPLHF. In nucleotides, the CDR3 is TGTGCCAGCAGTGAAGGGCTGTCCAATTCACCCCTCCACTTT.

This clonotype was observed at least ten times. This rearrangement joins TRBV12-3 or TRBV12-4 to TRBJ2-5, with D uncertain. The CDR3 length is 12 residues. The V end lost 4 bases, the J end lost 5 bases, and 8 bases lay between the germline ends. The CDR3 loop is CASSSPMETQYF. CDR3 in DNA: TGTGCCAGCAGTTCCCCTATGGAGACCCAGTACTTC.

This clonotype appeared many times. The V call is TRBV5-1, the J call TRBJ2-7; D is possibly TRBD1 (5 bases). The germline CDR1 and CDR2 sequences are SGHRS and YFSETQ. V dropped 0 bases and J dropped 1 base, with 8 bases sitting between them. The CDR3 covers 14 residues. For the CDR3, the DNA is TGCGCCAGCAGCTTGGACACAGGATCCTACGAGCAGTACTTC. Amino acid sequence: CASSLDTGSYEQYF.

The chain combines TRBV18 with TRBJ2-5; TRBD1 matches 8 bases. The J segment lost 5 bases and the V segment lost 3 bases, leaving 5 bases of the junction unmatched. CDR1 and CDR2 from the germline V gene are KGHSH and LQKENI. CDR3 size: 14 residues. The CDR3 nucleotides read TGTGCCAGCTCACCGGGACAGGCGGGGGAGACCCAGTACTTC. It specifies CASSPGQAGETQYF.

The chain employs TRBV9 and TRBJ2-5, with D possibly being TRBD2 (7 bases). There are 17 residues in the CDR3. Germline CDR1 SGDLS, CDR2 YYNGEE. Trimming left V 0 bases short and J 2 bases short, with 17 bases between. The CDR3 sequence: CASSVAGGPSGQETQYF. As DNA, the CDR3 is TGTGCCAGCAGCGTAGCCGGGGGGCCGTCTGGGCAAGAGACCCAGTACTTC.

This clonotype has just a few counts. The chain uses TRBV7-9 and TRBJ2-7; 7 bases are shared with TRBD1. V lost 1 base and J lost 5; bases outside the gene matches: 5. Per the germline V gene, CDR1 is SEHNR and CDR2 is FQNEAQ (reference sequence). The CDR3 is 14 amino acids. CDR3: CASSLEGQTNEQYF. Here the CDR3 DNA reads TGTGCCAGCAGCTTAGAGGGACAGACGAACGAGCAGTACTTC. Full variable domain (missing parts from reference TRBV7-9 and TRBJ2-7): DTGVSQNPRHKITKRGQNVTFRCDPISEHNRLYWYRQTLGQGPEFLTYFQNEAQLEKSRLLSDRFSAERPKGSFSTLEIQRTEQGDSAMYLCASSLEGQTNEQYFGPGTRLTVT.

This clonotype was counted many times. CDR3 coding DNA: TGTGCCAGCAGCTTAGGGGGCAGCAGCTCCTACGAGCAGTACTTC. Its translation: CASSLGGSSSYEQYF. The chain recombines TRBV7-2 with TRBJ2-7, with a tentative D call TRBD1 (5 bases). V shed 1 base and J shed 0 bases, with 10 bases lying between them. Per germline, CDR1 SGHTA and CDR2 FQGNSA. This CDR3 is 15 amino acids long. Supplemented by reference TRBV7-2 and TRBJ2-7, the full variable domain reads GAGVSQSPSNKVTEKGKDVELRCDPISGHTALYWYRQSLGQGLEFLIYFQGNSAPDKSGLPSDRFSAERTGGSVSTLTIQRTQQEDSAVYLCASSLGGSSSYEQYFGPGTRLTVT.

The chain uses TRBV20-1 and TRBJ1-2; D uncertain. The CDR3 has 13 amino acids. The germline V gene encodes CDR1 DFQATT and CDR2 SNEGSKA (reference sequence). Trimming stripped 3 bases from V and 1 base from J, with 9 bases between. This CDR3 is CSASEGYNYGYTF. The CDR3 DNA reads TGCAGTGCTAGCGAAGGCTATAACTATGGCTACACCTTC.